Described below is a single T cell receptor (beta chain) sequence and its context. These data are taken from a study of blood T cell repertoires in COVID-19. Study information: COVID-19 samples, acute and convalescent, were from the United States, Italy and Spain. T cells, B-cell-depleted T cells, or PBMCs supplied cDNA or gDNA.

Per the study methods: Estimation of nucleated cell counts was performed using reference gene primer amplification. Clones were sequenced by immunoSEQ multiplex PCR, and TCRdb holds only the in-frame ones, with some missing. From that table come the V and J calls and clone size; the DNA was used to work out D and trimming. Among 250,000 to 350,000 clones listed, 70% to 85% were seen once. Enrollment of patients from Seattle took place during active infection, with longitudinal follow-up. The clonotype was recovered from a human donor with COVID-19, enrolled during active disease. The donor label of this sample is uncertain. The specimen was peripheral blood.

The CDR3 coding sequence is TGTGCCTGGAGTGTACCGGGACTTGCTGAAAAACTGTTTTTT. Translating it yields CAWSVPGLAEKLFF. The genes are TRBV30 and TRBJ1-4; D possibly corresponds to TRBD1 (5 bases). The ends were cut back, 0 bases at V and 7 bases at J, with 12 bases in the middle. Germline assignment: CDR1 GTSNPN and CDR2 SVGIG (reference sequence). The CDR3 is 14 amino acids.